The rows below give T cell receptor beta chains drawn from one sample of a study of early T cells in non-severe SARS-CoV-2 infection. Each CDR3 protein gets one entry after TCRdb re-called the 5' RACE reads with MiXCR. The sample contains roughly 110,000 distinct CDR3 sequences, 11% of which appear only once. The source material was whole blood. The receptors come from an adult who was a healthcare worker with PCR-confirmed SARS-CoV-2 infection or an uninfected control (not recorded which). The CDR3 runs from the conserved cysteine through the conserved F or W. Fields, in order: clone size, V gene, D gene, J gene, CDR3 DNA, CDR3 protein. The D gene is left open where the match is weak. A clone size is listed for some rows: how often the clone was seen (once, few, many), or a class if it is expanded.

abundance: -; v_gene: TRBV7-2; d_gene: TRBD2; j_gene: TRBJ2-3; CDR3nt: TGTGCCAGCAGCCTTAGTAGCGGGGGCGGCACAGATACGCAGTATTTT; CDR3aa: CASSLSSGGGTDTQYF
abundance: -; v_gene: TRBV29-1; d_gene: TRBD2; j_gene: TRBJ2-1; CDR3nt: TGCAGCGTTGATGGCTTAGCGGGACACAATGAGCAGTTCTTC; CDR3aa: CSVDGLAGHNEQFF
abundance: many; v_gene: TRBV12-3/TRBV12-4; d_gene: -; j_gene: TRBJ2-6; CDR3nt: TGTGCCAGCAGTTCCGGACTCCTGACTTCTGGGGCCAACGTCCTGACTTTC; CDR3aa: CASSSGLLTSGANVLTF
abundance: once; v_gene: TRBV11-2; d_gene: -; j_gene: TRBJ1-4; CDR3nt: TGTGCCAGCAGCTTATTGGGGCAGACTAATGGAAAACTGTTTTTT; CDR3aa: CASSLLGQTNGKLFF
abundance: few; v_gene: TRBV12-3/TRBV12-4; d_gene: TRBD2; j_gene: TRBJ2-1; CDR3nt: TGTGCCAGCCGCAGCGGGACCCGCGAGCAGTTCTTC; CDR3aa: CASRSGTREQFF
abundance: many; v_gene: TRBV5-5; d_gene: -; j_gene: TRBJ1-1; CDR3nt: TGTGCCAGCAGCTTAGGCAGGCGGGCTTTCTTT; CDR3aa: CASSLGRRAFF
abundance: once; v_gene: TRBV15; d_gene: -; j_gene: TRBJ1-5; CDR3nt: TGTGCCACCAGCAGTAGGGGGGGCAATCAGCCCCAGCATTTT; CDR3aa: CATSSRGGNQPQHF
abundance: many; v_gene: TRBV10-2; d_gene: -; j_gene: TRBJ2-5; CDR3nt: TGCGCCAGCGGAGGAGGAGAGACCCAGTACTTC; CDR3aa: CASGGGETQYF
abundance: few; v_gene: TRBV4-1; d_gene: -; j_gene: TRBJ2-2; CDR3nt: TGCGCCAGCAGCCAATTCGGGGTAGGCGGGGAGCTGTTTTTT; CDR3aa: CASSQFGVGGELFF
abundance: many; v_gene: TRBV12-3/TRBV12-4; d_gene: -; j_gene: TRBJ2-7; CDR3nt: TGTGCCAGCAGTTTTAGACCAGATTACGAGCAGTACTTC; CDR3aa: CASSFRPDYEQYF
abundance: -; v_gene: TRBV7-9; d_gene: TRBD2; j_gene: TRBJ2-7; CDR3nt: TGTGCCAGCAGCTCAGCGGGAGCCGAGCAGTACTTC; CDR3aa: CASSSAGAEQYF
abundance: few; v_gene: TRBV5-1; d_gene: -; j_gene: TRBJ2-7; CDR3nt: TGCGCCAGCAGCTCCGGGGCGGGAATGGAGCAGTACTTC; CDR3aa: CASSSGAGMEQYF
abundance: many; v_gene: TRBV3-1; d_gene: -; j_gene: TRBJ1-5; CDR3nt: TGTGCCAGCAGCGATGGGGATCAGCCCCAGCATTTT; CDR3aa: CASSDGDQPQHF
abundance: -; v_gene: TRBV6-1; d_gene: -; j_gene: TRBJ2-7; CDR3nt: TGTGCCACCCAACTAGGCCTCCCCTACGAGCAGTACTTC; CDR3aa: CATQLGLPYEQYF
abundance: many; v_gene: TRBV20-1; d_gene: TRBD1; j_gene: TRBJ1-1; CDR3nt: TGCAGTGCTAGAGGGACAGGGGATGGTGAAGCTTTCTTT; CDR3aa: CSARGTGDGEAFF
abundance: many; v_gene: TRBV7-6; d_gene: -; j_gene: TRBJ2-5; CDR3nt: TGTGCCAGCAGCTATGAGCATCCGTTGTCTGAGACCCAGTACTTC; CDR3aa: CASSYEHPLSETQYF
abundance: few; v_gene: TRBV6-5; d_gene: -; j_gene: TRBJ2-3; CDR3nt: TGTGCCAGCAATCCGGGCCCCCGAATGGGCACAGATACGCAGTATTTT; CDR3aa: CASNPGPRMGTDTQYF
abundance: many; v_gene: TRBV2; d_gene: -; j_gene: TRBJ2-7; CDR3nt: TGTGCCAGCACGTCCGCTTACGAGCAGTACTTC; CDR3aa: CASTSAYEQYF
abundance: few; v_gene: TRBV20-1; d_gene: TRBD2; j_gene: TRBJ2-1; CDR3nt: TGCAGTGCTAGAGATATCCGGACTAGCGGGAGAGGCTGGTCCTACAATGAGCAGTTCTTC; CDR3aa: CSARDIRTSGRGWSYNEQFF
abundance: few; v_gene: TRBV12-3/TRBV12-4; d_gene: -; j_gene: TRBJ1-1; CDR3nt: TGTGCCAGCAGGAGGGGGACTGAAGCTTTCTTT; CDR3aa: CASRRGTEAFF
abundance: few; v_gene: TRBV11-2; d_gene: -; j_gene: TRBJ2-7; CDR3nt: TGTGCCAGCAGCCGTCAGCGCGGGCGAGGCTACGAGCAGTACTTC; CDR3aa: CASSRQRGRGYEQYF
abundance: many; v_gene: TRBV7-6; d_gene: -; j_gene: TRBJ2-3; CDR3nt: TGTGCCAGCAGTCAGGGGCATCCAGATACGCAGTATTTT; CDR3aa: CASSQGHPDTQYF
abundance: many; v_gene: TRBV25-1; d_gene: -; j_gene: TRBJ1-2; CDR3nt: TGTGCCAGCAGGGCAGGGGAGGGCTACACCTTC; CDR3aa: CASRAGEGYTF
abundance: few; v_gene: TRBV5-1; d_gene: -; j_gene: TRBJ2-2; CDR3nt: TGCGCCAGCAGCCCCAGGACTACCGACACCGGGGAGCTGTTTTTT; CDR3aa: CASSPRTTDTGELFF
abundance: -; v_gene: TRBV6-5; d_gene: TRBD2; j_gene: TRBJ2-1; CDR3nt: TGTGCCAGCGTCGCGGGGGGTGGCTCCTACAATGAGCAGTTCTTC; CDR3aa: CASVAGGGSYNEQFF
abundance: many; v_gene: TRBV5-1; d_gene: -; j_gene: TRBJ1-5; CDR3nt: TGCGCCAGCAGCTTGTCCGGAAGTCAGCCCCAGCATTTT; CDR3aa: CASSLSGSQPQHF
abundance: few; v_gene: TRBV6-1; d_gene: -; j_gene: TRBJ2-7; CDR3nt: TGTGCCAGCAGTGACAGATACTCCTACGAGCAGTACTTC; CDR3aa: CASSDRYSYEQYF
abundance: few; v_gene: TRBV6-5; d_gene: -; j_gene: TRBJ2-2; CDR3nt: TGTGCCAGCAGTAGAGAGGGCGGGAGGGAGCTGTTTTTT; CDR3aa: CASSREGGRELFF
abundance: many; v_gene: TRBV4-1; d_gene: -; j_gene: TRBJ2-5; CDR3nt: TGCGCCAGCAGCCAAGAAGGTCAGACCCAGTACTTC; CDR3aa: CASSQEGQTQYF
abundance: many; v_gene: TRBV5-1; d_gene: -; j_gene: TRBJ1-1; CDR3nt: TGCGCCAGCAGCTTGGCCGGGGGAACGACTGAAGCTTTCTTT; CDR3aa: CASSLAGGTTEAFF
abundance: -; v_gene: TRBV28; d_gene: -; j_gene: TRBJ1-2; CDR3nt: TGTGCCAGCAGGTACGCCGGGGGAGCCGAGCTATCTGGCTACACCTTC; CDR3aa: CASRYAGGAELSGYTF